These T cell receptor beta chains were read from a single sample in a study of PD-1 blockade in classical Hodgkin lymphoma. The data were produced by immunoSEQ multiplex PCR, yet TCRdb's version contains in-frame clones alone and is incomplete. The sample lists roughly 32,000 clones, 82% occurring once. The sequences come from peripheral blood mononuclear cells (PBMCs), collected at baseline. These receptors all come from a human donor with classical Hodgkin lymphoma. Each CDR3 is given with its conserved first and last residue. A D gene is named only where the DNA matches it firmly. For some rows the clone size is stated as once, few or many, or as a class when expanded; others skip it.

TRBV4-3,-,-,TRBJ2-1,CASSQGNWRGEGDEQFF,TGCGCCAGCAGCCAAGGGAACTGGAGGGGGGAGGGCGATGAGCAGTTCTTC
TRBV19,-,few,TRBJ2-2,CASRRQDTGELFF,TGTGCCAGTAGAAGACAGGACACCGGGGAGCTGTTTTTT
TRBV4-2,-,-,TRBJ2-4,CASSQVSVVGLGNIQYF,TGTGCCAGCAGCCAAGTCTCGGTTGTTGGGTTGGGTAACATTCAGTACTTC
TRBV4-3,TRBD1,-,TRBJ1-2,CASSRQQGLGGYTF,TGCGCCAGCAGCCGGCAACAGGGGTTGGGTGGCTACACCTTC
TRBV9,-,-,TRBJ2-3,CASSVVGSGTDTQYF,TGTGCCAGCAGCGTAGTGGGGTCCGGCACAGATACGCAGTATTTT
TRBV7-8,-,-,TRBJ2-1,CASSLVARGRTYNEQFF,TGTGCCAGCAGCTTAGTTGCACGGGGACGGACCTACAATGAGCAGTTCTTC
TRBV12-5,TRBD1,-,TRBJ2-3,CASGRDSHTDTQYF,TGTGCTAGTGGTCGGGACAGCCACACAGATACGCAGTATTTT
TRBV4-3,TRBD1,-,TRBJ1-6,CASGRATGANSPLHF,TGCGCCAGCGGCCGGGCCACAGGGGCTAATTCACCCCTCCACTTT
TRBV5-1,TRBD1,-,TRBJ2-2,CASSGQGSTGELFF,TGCGCCAGCAGCGGACAGGGGAGCACCGGGGAGCTGTTTTTT
TRBV19,-,-,TRBJ2-3,CASSIRLGAVIGTDTQYF,TGTGCCAGTAGTATACGTTTGGGGGCGGTGATAGGCACAGATACGCAGTATTTT
TRBV7-8,TRBD2,-,TRBJ2-3,CASSSETSVRRTDTQYF,TGTGCCAGCAGCTCGGAAACTAGCGTACGAAGAACAGATACGCAGTATTTT
TRBV30,-,once,TRBJ1-1,CAWSVGGEAFF,TGTGCCTGGAGTGTAGGGGGTGAAGCTTTCTTT
TRBV18,-,-,TRBJ1-2,CASSRTDGYTF,TGTGCCAGCTCACGAACGGATGGCTACACCTTC
TRBV5-1,-,few,TRBJ1-1,CASSLDANTEAFF,TGCGCCAGCAGCTTGGATGCGAACACTGAAGCTTTCTTT
TRBV5-4,-,once,TRBJ2-2,CASSLGSLFANTGELFF,TGTGCCAGCAGCTTGGGATCCCTTTTCGCGAACACCGGGGAGCTGTTTTTT
TRBV7-9,-,-,TRBJ1-2,CASSEPGNLNYGYTF,TGTGCCAGCAGCGAACCGGGAAATTTGAACTATGGCTACACCTTC
TRBV27,TRBD1,-,TRBJ2-7,CASSPGQGPYEQYF,TGTGCCAGCAGCCCGGGACAGGGACCTTACGAGCAGTACTTC
TRBV5-1,TRBD2,-,TRBJ2-5,CASSIGTSGGEAQYF,TGCGCCAGCAGCATTGGGACTAGCGGGGGGGAAGCCCAGTACTTC
TRBV7-8,TRBD2,-,TRBJ2-3,CASSLALWASGLTRTQYF,TGTGCCAGCAGCTTAGCGCTTTGGGCTAGCGGACTCACGCGTACGCAGTATTTT
TRBV7-3,TRBD1,once,TRBJ1-6,CASSASGTENSPLHF,TGTGCCAGCAGCGCTTCCGGGACAGAGAATTCACCCCTCCACTTT
TRBV7-2,TRBD1,-,TRBJ2-5,CASSRVGQGTFETQYF,TGTGCCAGCAGCCGGGTGGGACAGGGAACATTCGAGACCCAGTACTTC
TRBV5-1,-,once,TRBJ2-3,CASSSQGFTDTQYF,TGCGCCAGCAGTTCCCAGGGGTTCACAGATACGCAGTATTTT
TRBV27,-,-,TRBJ2-5,CASSFLQGEQETQYF,TGTGCCAGCAGTTTTCTCCAGGGTGAACAAGAGACCCAGTACTTC
TRBV19,TRBD1,few,TRBJ2-3,CASSEGTGITDTQYF,TGTGCCAGTAGTGAAGGGACAGGGATCACAGATACGCAGTATTTT
TRBV5-1,TRBD1,-,TRBJ1-4,CASSPGQGDEKLFF,TGCGCCAGCAGCCCGGGACAGGGAGATGAAAAACTGTTTTTT
TRBV10-2,-,-,TRBJ1-5,CASSESNSNQPQHF,TGCGCCAGCAGTGAGTCGAACAGCAATCAGCCCCAGCATTTT
TRBV5-6,TRBD1,-,TRBJ2-7,CASTPTGGTYEQYF,TGTGCCAGCACCCCAACAGGGGGGACCTACGAGCAGTACTTC
TRBV5-1,TRBD1,-,TRBJ2-1,CASSLGTGEHNEQFF,TGCGCCAGCAGCTTAGGGACAGGGGAACACAATGAGCAGTTCTTC
TRBV11-3,-,-,TRBJ2-7,CASSSGWRADEQYF,TGTGCCAGCAGCTCCGGTTGGAGGGCCGACGAGCAGTACTTC
TRBV7-2,-,-,TRBJ1-4,CASSAAIDSATNEKLFF,TGTGCCAGCAGCGCAGCAATTGACAGTGCAACTAATGAAAAACTGTTTTTT
TRBV18,-,-,TRBJ1-5,CASSPMQGRNQPQHF,TGTGCCAGCTCACCTATGCAGGGCCGAAATCAGCCCCAGCATTTT
TRBV2,-,few,TRBJ1-4,CASSVFRTDNEKLFF,TGTGCCAGCAGTGTTTTTAGGACAGACAATGAAAAACTGTTTTTT
TRBV6-1,-,-,TRBJ2-5,CASSEGPSQETQYF,TGTGCCAGCAGTGAAGGTCCAAGCCAAGAGACCCAGTACTTC
TRBV9,TRBD1,-,TRBJ1-3,CASSFRDRGFGNTIYF,TGTGCCAGCAGCTTTCGGGACAGGGGGTTCGGAAACACCATATATTTT
TRBV19,-,-,TRBJ1-4,CASTGTNYEKLFF,TGTGCCAGTACTGGGACAAACTATGAAAAACTGTTTTTT
TRBV6-6,-,-,TRBJ2-1,CASSYVSSGQNEQFF,TGTGCCAGCAGTTACGTATCCTCGGGACAAAATGAGCAGTTCTTC
TRBV9,TRBD2,-,TRBJ2-5,CASSARRSGGQETQYF,TGTGCCAGCAGCGCCCGCAGGAGCGGGGGCCAAGAGACCCAGTACTTC
TRBV7-2,-,-,TRBJ2-5,CASSPGHKETQYF,TGTGCCAGCAGCCCCGGACACAAGGAGACCCAGTACTTC
TRBV29-1,-,-,TRBJ1-2,CSVGDGNYGYTF,TGCAGCGTTGGGGACGGTAACTATGGCTACACCTTC
TRBV7-3,-,few,TRBJ2-6,CASGSGSSGANVLTF,TGTGCCAGCGGTTCTGGAAGCTCTGGGGCCAACGTCCTGACTTTC
TRBV6-5,-,-,TRBJ1-2,CASSYSSGMGGYTF,TGTGCCAGCAGTTACTCTTCGGGTATGGGAGGCTACACCTTC
TRBV7-9,-,-,TRBJ1-2,CASSLASYGYTF,TGTGCCAGCAGCTTAGCATCATATGGCTACACCTTC
TRBV7-2,-,-,TRBJ1-4,CASSLGGAGGKKLFF,TGTGCCAGCAGCTTAGGGGGTGCTGGGGGGAAAAAACTGTTTTTT
TRBV9,TRBD1,once,TRBJ2-2,CASSVRGQGIGELFF,TGTGCCAGCAGCGTAAGGGGACAGGGAATCGGGGAGCTGTTTTTT
TRBV2,-,-,TRBJ1-2,CASSGRQGDVYGYTF,TGTGCCAGCAGTGGAAGGCAGGGAGATGTCTATGGCTACACCTTC
TRBV5-1,-,-,TRBJ2-1,CASSLGPGEWGEQFF,TGCGCCAGCAGCTTAGGCCCGGGGGAGTGGGGTGAGCAGTTCTTC
TRBV14,-,-,TRBJ2-5,CASSQDSVVPETQYF,TGTGCCAGCAGCCAAGATAGCGTGGTACCGGAGACCCAGTACTTC
TRBV19,TRBD1,-,TRBJ1-4,CASTYGSGQRLEKLFF,TGTGCCAGTACCTATGGATCGGGACAGCGGTTAGAAAAACTGTTTTTT
TRBV7-9,-,-,TRBJ1-4,CASKAPRQNEKLFF,TGTGCCAGCAAGGCCCCCAGACAAAATGAAAAACTGTTTTTT
TRBV18,-,-,TRBJ2-3,CASSPPGTDTQYF,TGTGCCAGCTCACCACCAGGCACAGATACGCAGTATTTT
TRBV19,-,-,TRBJ1-4,CASSTPDGNEKLFF,TGTGCCAGTAGTACCCCGGACGGCAATGAAAAACTGTTTTTT